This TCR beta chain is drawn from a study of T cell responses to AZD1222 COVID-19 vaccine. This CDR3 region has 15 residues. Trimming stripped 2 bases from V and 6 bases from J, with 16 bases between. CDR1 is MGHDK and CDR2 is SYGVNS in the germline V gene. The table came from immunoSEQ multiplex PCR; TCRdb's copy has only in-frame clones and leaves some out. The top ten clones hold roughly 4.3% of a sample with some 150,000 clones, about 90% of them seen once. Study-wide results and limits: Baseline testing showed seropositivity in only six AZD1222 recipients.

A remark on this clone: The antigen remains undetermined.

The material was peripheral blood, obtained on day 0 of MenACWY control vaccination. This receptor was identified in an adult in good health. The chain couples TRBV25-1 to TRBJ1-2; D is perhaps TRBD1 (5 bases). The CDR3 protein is CASSEPAQGWDGYTF. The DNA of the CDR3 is TGTGCCAGCAGTGAACCCGCTCAGGGTTGGGATGGCTACACCTTC.